This TCR beta chain appears in the sequencing data of a study of cytomegalovirus exposure and HLA in healthy donors (dated by TCRdb to the late 2010s). About the investigation overall: According to a later analysis, one platform produced both the roughly 110 validation repertoires and the approximately 600 repertoires of the first cohort. The study aimed to test whether signatures of past pathogen exposure could be identified by cataloging public T cell receptors. In addition to the first cohort of 500 to 850 subjects, a separate validation cohort of approximately 120 different subjects was used. High-throughput TCR immunosequencing, statistical association of individual TCRs with disease status, and machine learning were combined to predict cytomegalovirus infection status. Summary of the overall study and its limitations: Across donors, most TCR sequences were observed very rarely, whereas some public TCRs were present in many individuals. The classifier was reported to diagnose cytomegalovirus status with high specificity and sensitivity in both the original and validation cohorts. In vitro tests confirmed that three of the cytomegalovirus-associated TCR beta chains recognize cytomegalovirus antigens. The study gave a list of about 150 TCR beta chains associated with cytomegalovirus. According to the authors, the approach could potentially be generalized to other disease states and immunological phenotypes. In a later analysis, TCRs clustered in the first cohort were found to also tend to co-occur in the roughly 130 validation repertoires, with approximately 95% of cluster scores above 0. The validation cohort had no HLA typing available for a later analysis, so co-occurrence within that cohort was assessed over all 130 or so repertoires.

Looking up the germline V gene yields CDR1 WSHSY and CDR2 SAAADI. From its cysteine to its phenylalanine, the CDR3 spans 13 amino acids. The entry retains the CDR3 DNA only, 39 bases that are in frame from base 1. The germline ends are 7 bases apart after V is trimmed by 3 bases and J by 4 bases. Receptors were amplified or captured by the immunoSEQ multiplex PCR assay. The original pipeline was this. To diagnose cytomegalovirus status from the catalog of TCR beta chain sequences, a statistical classification framework was built. As stored in TCRdb, this immuneACCESS dataset retains in-frame rearrangements with V and J assigned. A fraction of the clones does not appear; measured against another copy, unresolved V genes explain less than half of the discrepancy, and the remainder lacks a known reason. V, J and clone size reflect that table, while D and trimming were determined from the DNA. The sample table records more than 250,000 clones; about 90% of these occur just once. Of the sample, approximately 1.1% falls within the top ten clones.

The donors were included in the validation cohort of 120 subjects, a group kept apart from the roughly 700-subject first cohort. On this clone itself: Its antigen remains unidentified. Base qualities are not at hand, and no much larger clone is one base apart.

This TCR was recovered from a woman under 40 in good health and CMV-seropositive. This receptor chain uses TRBV10-2 and TRBJ1-3, with no confidently assigned D gene. The sequencing sample was made of PBMCs. CDR3 reads: CASSDPQGNTIYF. The nucleotides are TGCGCCAGCAGTGACCCACAGGGAAACACCATATATTTT.